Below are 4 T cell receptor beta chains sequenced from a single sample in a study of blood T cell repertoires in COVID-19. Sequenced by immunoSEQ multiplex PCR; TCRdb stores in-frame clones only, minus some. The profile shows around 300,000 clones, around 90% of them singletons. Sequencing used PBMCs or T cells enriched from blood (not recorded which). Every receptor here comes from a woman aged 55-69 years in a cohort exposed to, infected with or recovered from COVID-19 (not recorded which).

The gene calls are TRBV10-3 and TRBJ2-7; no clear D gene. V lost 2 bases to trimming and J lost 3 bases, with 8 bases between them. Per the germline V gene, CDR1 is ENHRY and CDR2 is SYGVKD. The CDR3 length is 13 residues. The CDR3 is CAISEGEYYEQYF. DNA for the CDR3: TGTGCCATCAGTGAGGGAGAATACTACGAGCAGTACTTC.

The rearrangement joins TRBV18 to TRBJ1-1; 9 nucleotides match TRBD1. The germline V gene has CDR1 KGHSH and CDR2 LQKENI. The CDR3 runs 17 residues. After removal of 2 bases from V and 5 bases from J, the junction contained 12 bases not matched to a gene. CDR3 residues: CASSPSPLTGGSTEAFF. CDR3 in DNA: TGTGCCAGCTCACCATCCCCCCTAACAGGGGGCAGTACTGAAGCTTTCTTT.

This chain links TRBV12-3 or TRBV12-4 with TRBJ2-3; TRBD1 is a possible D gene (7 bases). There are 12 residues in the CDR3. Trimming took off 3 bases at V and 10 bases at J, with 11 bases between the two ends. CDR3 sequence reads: CASSFPGGSQYF. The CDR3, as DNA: TGTGCCAGCAGTTTTCCAGGGGGGTCGCAGTATTTT.

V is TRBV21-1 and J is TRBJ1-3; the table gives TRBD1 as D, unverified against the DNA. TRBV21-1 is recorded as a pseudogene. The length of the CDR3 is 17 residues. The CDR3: CASSPPGGNLSGNTIYF. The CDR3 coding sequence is TGTGCCAGCAGCCCCCCAGGGGGCAATTTATCTGGAAACACCATATATTTT.